This entry describes one T cell receptor (beta chain). The UMIs carried a 6-nucleotide sample barcode, and they were added by template switching. TCRdb reprocessed the 5' RACE reads and keeps a single row for each CDR3 protein, giving no DNA. The specimen's table records some 200,000 distinct CDR3 sequences. This sample stems from a study of monozygotic twins with inflammatory bowel disease. The sample comprised blood. The sequence came from a human donor with ulcerative colitis or Crohn's disease, or a healthy co-twin of an affected twin (not recorded which).

CDR3 amino acids: CASSGAFREKLFF. V and J are TRBV2 and TRBJ1-4; the TCRdb D gene call, TRBD1, has no DNA to confirm it. Germline lookup yields CDR1 SNHLY and CDR2 FYNNEI. This CDR3 region has 13 residues.